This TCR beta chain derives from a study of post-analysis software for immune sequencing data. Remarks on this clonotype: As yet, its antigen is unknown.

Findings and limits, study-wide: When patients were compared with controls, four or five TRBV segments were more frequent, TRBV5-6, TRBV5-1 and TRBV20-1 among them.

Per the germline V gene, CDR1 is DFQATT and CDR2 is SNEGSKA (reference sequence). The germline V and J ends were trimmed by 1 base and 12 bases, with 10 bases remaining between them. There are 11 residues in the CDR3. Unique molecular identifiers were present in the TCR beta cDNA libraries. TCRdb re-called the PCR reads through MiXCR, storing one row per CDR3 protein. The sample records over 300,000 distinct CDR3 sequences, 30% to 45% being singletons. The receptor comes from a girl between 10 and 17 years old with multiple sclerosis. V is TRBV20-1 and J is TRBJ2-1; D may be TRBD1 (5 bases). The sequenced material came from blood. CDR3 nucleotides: TGCAGTGCTAGAGTGGGGCAGCTGCAGTTCTTC. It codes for CSARVGQLQFF.